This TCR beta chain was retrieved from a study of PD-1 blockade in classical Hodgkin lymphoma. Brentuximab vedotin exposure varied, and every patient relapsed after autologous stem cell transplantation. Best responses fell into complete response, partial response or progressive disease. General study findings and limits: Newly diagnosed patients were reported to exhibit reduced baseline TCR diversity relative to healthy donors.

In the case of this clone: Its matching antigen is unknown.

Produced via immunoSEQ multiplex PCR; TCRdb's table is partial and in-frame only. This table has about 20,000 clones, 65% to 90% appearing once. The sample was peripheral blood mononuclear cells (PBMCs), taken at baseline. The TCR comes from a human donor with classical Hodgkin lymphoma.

This chain's CDR3 is CASSSQNPSAGGAYEQYF. The CDR3 region has the DNA TGTGCCAGCAGTTCACAAAACCCGTCGGCAGGGGGAGCGTACGAGCAGTACTTC. The chain couples TRBV27 to TRBJ2-7; TRBD1 matches 7 bases. The V and J ends lost 4 bases and 4 bases, in that order; junction bases with no gene match: 19. This CDR3 has 18 amino acids. CDR1 is MNHEY and CDR2 is SMNVEV in the germline V gene (reference sequence).